This TCR beta chain was observed in a study of OX40 agonist ivuxolimab in advanced cancers. Study details: The patients received ivuxolimab by intravenous route every 2 weeks at 0.01 to 10 mg/kg. Among those treated, three patients had partial responses, one with hepatocellular carcinoma and two with cutaneous melanoma. Notes on the study in general: Antigens targeted by the expanded peripheral T cells were not determined.

TCRdb's copy holds only in-frame clones and misses some; the assay was immunoSEQ multiplex PCR. This repertoire shows almost 80,000 clones, 84% found once; its top ten account for around 25%. This clone was detected only a few times. Its antigen is unknown. CDR3 size: 16 residues. Germline V CDR1 and CDR2: KGHSH, LQKENI. V was clipped by 4 bases and J by 5 bases; unmatched bases: 11. The sequencing here drew on CD4+ or CD8+ T cells sorted from blood, taken in a trial of the OX40 agonist ivuxolimab. The V call is TRBV18, the J call TRBJ2-3; 8 bases match TRBD2. The sequence came from an adult with an advanced solid tumor such as melanoma, head and neck, liver or kidney cancer. CDR3 in amino acids: CASSLSSAGAGDTQYF. The CDR3 DNA reads TGTGCCAGCTCACTATCGTCAGCGGGGGCCGGAGATACGCAGTATTTT.